The present T cell receptor (beta chain) was sequenced within a study of graft-versus-host responses after intestinal transplantation. CDR3 length: 16 amino acids. Germline V gene sequence: CDR1 LGHNA, CDR2 YNFKEQ. The trim removed 1 base at V and 4 bases at J, leaving 4 bases unmatched. TCRdb's table, derived via immunoSEQ multiplex PCR, lists solely in-frame clones and lacks some. The table records more than 85,000 clones, over 85% of them present only once. As concerns this clone: Its specificity is unknown.

This receptor was taken from a human donor who received an intestinal transplant. The V call is TRBV4-2, the J call TRBJ2-1; 10 positions match TRBD2. The starting material was unstimulated CD8+ T cells sorted from spleen or lymph node cells, obtained before intestinal transplant. Here the CDR3 DNA reads TGTGCCAGCAGCCAAGGAGCGGGAGGGGATTACAATGAGCAGTTCTTC. Protein product: CASSQGAGGDYNEQFF.